The 27 T cell receptor beta chains below all came from one sample that was sequenced in a study of blood T cell repertoires in COVID-19. Sequencing was performed with immunoSEQ multiplex PCR; in TCRdb, only in-frame clones are kept and a portion is missing. The sample has more than 150,000 clones, 70% to 80% seen once. Sequenced material: PBMCs or T cells enriched from blood (not recorded which). Receptors were obtained from a man aged 55 to 69 who had been exposed to COVID-19.

The rearrangement joins TRBV5-6 to TRBJ2-1, with TRBD2 identical over 10 bases. The germline CDR1 and CDR2 sequences are SGHDT and YYEEEE. CDR3 size: 16 residues. V lost 2 bases to trimming and J lost 4 bases; unmatched junction nucleotides: 6. The CDR3 loop reads CASSFRTSGYYNEQFF. The CDR3 DNA reads as TGTGCCAGCAGCTTCAGGACTAGCGGCTATTACAATGAGCAGTTCTTC.

This clone has a handful of counts. This chain connects TRBV11-2 to TRBJ1-1; no firm D call. The CDR3 extends over 11 amino acids. V was cut by 4 bases and J by 8 bases, with 8 bases left in between. The germline CDR1 and CDR2 sequences are SGHAT and FQNNGV. CDR3 sequence reads: CASSSSREAFF. The CDR3 nucleotides read TGTGCCAGCAGCTCATCGCGGGAAGCTTTCTTT.

The chain joins TRBV29-1 to TRBJ2-2; maybe TRBD2 (6 bases). The germline V gene has CDR1 SQVTM and CDR2 ANQGSEA. Trimming stripped 4 bases from V and 4 bases from J, with 16 bases between. This CDR3 spans 15 amino acids. The CDR3 here is CSVGEVGGSTGELFF. The CDR3 DNA follows: TGCAGCGTTGGGGAGGTAGGAGGATCCACCGGGGAGCTGTTTTTT.

This chain connects TRBV7-3 to TRBJ2-1, with 13 bases aligning to TRBD2. This CDR3 comprises 16 residues. The germline V gene encodes CDR1 SGHTA and CDR2 FQGTGA. Losses at the gene ends were 5 bases for V and 3 bases for J; bases not matched to a gene: 4. CDR3 sequence: CASSGTSGVRYNEQFF. The CDR3, as DNA: TGTGCCAGCAGCGGGACTAGCGGGGTTCGCTACAATGAGCAGTTCTTC.

The chain carries TRBV30 and TRBJ1-5; D is perhaps TRBD1 (5 bases). V was cut by 3 bases and J by 4 bases, with 16 bases left in between. Germline V gene data show CDR1 as GTSNPN and CDR2 as SVGIG (reference sequence). CDR3 size: 15 residues. The CDR3 is CAWSQGGTGNQPQHF. The CDR3 coding sequence is TGTGCCTGGAGCCAGGGAGGGACGGGGAATCAGCCCCAGCATTTT. The full variable domain, rest sourced from reference TRBV30 and TRBJ1-5, is SQTIHQWPATLVQPVGSPLSLECTVEGTSNPNLYWYRQAAGRGLQLLFYSVGIGQISSEVPQNLSASRPQDRQFILSSKKLLLSDSGFYLCAWSQGGTGNQPQHFGDGTRLSIL.

The J gene is TRBJ1-1, the V gene TRBV29-1, with 7 nucleotides matching TRBD1. Trimming cost V 0 bases and J 6 bases; bases outside gene matches: 10. The CDR3 is 15 residues long. Germline-derived CDR1 and CDR2 are SQVTM and ANQGSEA. The DNA of the CDR3 is TGCAGCGTTGAAGATTTAGGGGGCAATGTCGCTGAAGCTTTCTTT. This gives the protein CSVEDLGGNVAEAFF.

This rearrangement joins TRBV19 to TRBJ1-6, with 7 bases fitting TRBD1. The CDR3 consists of 16 residues. With 5 bases clipped from V and 13 bases from J, the junction kept 17 bases outside the gene matches. Germline V gives CDR1 LNHDA, CDR2 SQIVND (reference sequence). The CDR3: CASSASDRARGNPLHF. The CDR3 nucleotides read TGTGCCAGTAGTGCGAGCGACAGGGCTCGAGGGAACCCCCTCCACTTT.

CDR3 amino acids: CASSTVPNYGYTF. The CDR3, as DNA: TGTGCCAGCAGTACGGTACCAAACTATGGCTACACCTTC. V and J are TRBV6-5 and TRBJ1-2; no clear D gene. The V end was cut by 5 bases, the J end by 2 bases, with 9 bases between. In germline, CDR1 is MNHEY, CDR2 SVGAGI. This CDR3 region has 13 residues.

The genes are TRBV2 and TRBJ2-1; 11 bases are shared with TRBD2. Germline loops: CDR1 SNHLY, CDR2 FYNNEI. The CDR3 has 16 amino acids. V trimming: 3 bases; J trimming: 6 bases; junction bases outside the gene matches: 7. The CDR3 region has the DNA TGTGCCAGCAGTGACCCGGGGACTAGCGGACCCAATGAGCAGTTCTTC. Its protein is CASSDPGTSGPNEQFF.

The chain employs TRBV11-2 and TRBJ1-6; TRBD1 matches at 7 bases. With 1 base clipped from V and 9 bases from J, the junction kept 3 bases outside the gene matches. The CDR3 has 14 residues. Germline V gene data show CDR1 as SGHAT and CDR2 as FQNNGV. The CDR3 coding sequence is TGTGCCAGCAGCTTAGGACAGGGAATTTCACCCCTCCACTTT. Translated: CASSLGQGISPLHF. Based on the CDR3 plus reference TRBV11-2 and TRBJ1-6, the full variable domain is EAGVAQSPRYKIIEKRQSVAFWCNPISGHATLYWYQQILGQGPKLLIQFQNNGVVDDSQLPKDRFSAERLKGVDSTLKIQPAKLEDSAVYLCASSLGQGISPLHFGNGTRLTVT.

The chain uses TRBV5-1 and TRBJ2-3; the D is unclear. The CDR3 contains 17 residues. V lost 1 base and J lost 4, with 19 bases in between. CDR1 SGHRS and CDR2 YFSETQ come from the germline V gene. Here the CDR3 reads CASSLNGEAWSPDTQYF. CDR3 sequence (DNA): TGCGCCAGCAGCTTGAACGGCGAGGCCTGGTCCCCAGATACGCAGTATTTT.

This clone occurred a few times. The chain recombines TRBV27 with TRBJ1-1; D is undetermined. The CDR3 has 13 amino acids. Germline V lookup: CDR1 MNHEY, CDR2 SMNVEV (reference sequence). Trimming removed 2 bases at V and 2 bases at J, with 6 bases between. The CDR3 coding sequence is TGTGCCAGCAGTTTAGGGAGAAACACTGAAGCTTTCTTT. This sequence encodes CASSLGRNTEAFF.

This chain uses TRBV30 with TRBJ2-7; the match to TRBD2 covers 7 bases. V shed 0 bases, J shed 7 bases, and the junction held 9 bases outside the gene matches. Germline V gene data show CDR1 as GTSNPN and CDR2 as SVGIG (reference sequence). This CDR3 has 14 residues. CDR3 sequence: CAWSVLDIGGEQYF. The CDR3, as DNA: TGTGCCTGGAGTGTACTGGACATCGGGGGGGAGCAGTACTTC.

The chain carries TRBV29-1 and TRBJ2-5, with TRBD2 matching 7 bases. The CDR3 contains 18 residues. In germline, CDR1 is SQVTM, CDR2 ANQGSEA. The ends lost 0 bases at V and 7 bases at J; junction bases unmatched: 20. The CDR3 loop reads CSVEDGQPTPGGFGTQYF. The CDR3 nucleotides are TGCAGCGTTGAAGATGGCCAGCCAACCCCCGGGGGGTTTGGGACCCAGTACTTC.

The chain couples TRBV18 to TRBJ2-5; 12 positions match TRBD2. V was pared by 6 bases and J by 4 bases, with 6 bases of the junction left unmatched. Germline V gives CDR1 KGHSH, CDR2 LQKENI. This CDR3 has 15 amino acids. The CDR3 here is CASSSGLAGLETQYF. The CDR3 region has the DNA TGTGCCAGCTCGTCCGGACTAGCGGGATTAGAGACCCAGTACTTC.

As for this clone: An end of the junction differs from the germline gene, which may be a read error. The sample holds other DNA sequences that translate to the same CDR3. The chain joins TRBV7-2 to TRBJ1-2; the D gene is possibly TRBD1 (5 bases). Germline loops: CDR1 SGHTA, CDR2 FQGNSA. This CDR3 spans 17 amino acids. DNA of the CDR3: TGTGCCCGCAGCCAATTGGGGGGGACCGGGGGAAACTATGGCTACACCTTC. Translation gives CARSQLGGTGGNYGYTF.

V usage is TRBV29-1 and J usage is TRBJ2-5; 8 nucleotides agree with TRBD2. The CDR3 is 16 residues long. V shed 3 bases and J 5 bases; nucleotides not matched to a gene: 14. Germline CDR1 and CDR2: SQVTM and ANQGSEA. CDR3 amino acids: CSVDASGSMLRETQYF. In DNA form, the CDR3 reads TGCAGCGTTGATGCCAGCGGGAGTATGCTGCGGGAGACCCAGTACTTC.

The V and J genes are TRBV2 and TRBJ2-7, with TRBD2 identical over 11 bases. The CDR3 has 13 residues. CDR1 is SNHLY, CDR2 FYNNEI, per germline. Trimming removed 6 bases from V and 6 bases from J; junction bases left unmatched: 4. The CDR3 reads CASRLAGVGEQYF. The CDR3 DNA reads as TGTGCCAGCAGACTAGCGGGAGTCGGCGAGCAGTACTTC.

This chain links TRBV27 with TRBJ2-7; TRBD2 agrees at 9 bases. This CDR3 has 15 amino acids. The V gene's germline CDR1 is MNHEY and CDR2 SMNVEV (reference sequence). Germline trimming cut 2 bases from V and 6 bases from J; bases unmatched to any gene: 8. The CDR3 nucleotides read TGTGCCAGCAGTTTAGATGGGACTAGCACTGGCGAGCAGTACTTC. This gives the protein CASSLDGTSTGEQYF.

Only a few counts were recorded for this clone. The V gene is TRBV5-1, the J gene TRBJ1-3; 7 bases line up with TRBD1. The V and J ends lost 4 bases and 0 bases, in that order; junction bases with no gene match: 10. Germline CDR1 is SGHRS and CDR2 is YFSETQ. The CDR3 is 17 residues long. The CDR3 DNA follows: TGCGCCAGCAGCCCCCGACAGGGCCAGAGCTCTGGAAACACCATATATTTT. Its protein is CASSPRQGQSSGNTIYF.

The V and J genes are TRBV7-3 and TRBJ1-1; D is undetermined. V was trimmed by 5 bases and J by 4 bases, leaving 11 bases between them. Germline CDR1 and CDR2: SGHTA and FQGTGA. CDR3 length equals 13 residues. DNA for the CDR3: TGTGCCAGCAGCCCTTACCAGGTCACTGAAGCTTTCTTT. As protein: CASSPYQVTEAFF.

J is TRBJ1-1 and V is TRBV6-5, with TRBD1 identical over 7 bases. The junction had 6 bases not matched to a gene; V was cut back by 5 bases and J by 0 bases. Germline-derived CDR1 and CDR2 are MNHEY and SVGAGI. CDR3 length: 15 residues. The CDR3, as DNA: TGTGCCAGCAGTACGACAGGGACGTTGAACACTGAAGCTTTCTTT. The encoded protein is CASSTTGTLNTEAFF.

The chain combines TRBV18 with TRBJ2-3; TRBD2 is a possible D gene (6 bases). Trimming took 4 bases from V and 3 from J, leaving 14 bases between them. CDR3 size: 15 residues. The germline V gene encodes CDR1 KGHSH and CDR2 LQKENI. The CDR3 region has the DNA TGTGCCAGCTCACGACCCTCCGGAGGGACAGATACGCAGTATTTT. It translates to CASSRPSGGTDTQYF.

This rearrangement joins TRBV7-9 to TRBJ1-2; TRBD1 might be the D (5 bases). The CDR3 is 13 amino acids. Germline CDR1 SEHNR, CDR2 FQNEAQ (reference sequence). Trimming stripped 1 base from V and 2 bases from J, with 5 bases between. The CDR3 coding sequence is TGTGCCAGCAGCTTAGAGGGGAACTATGGCTACACCTTC. Protein sequence: CASSLEGNYGYTF.

The sample holds one count of this clone. The chain links TRBV18 to TRBJ2-2; 8 nucleotides line up with TRBD1. The V and J ends lost 3 bases and 6 bases, in that order; junction bases with no gene match: 9. The CDR3 runs to 16 residues. CDR1 is KGHSH, CDR2 LQKENI, per germline. In DNA, the CDR3 is TGTGCCAGCTCACCGAGGACAGGGTCGGTTGCCGGGGAGCTGTTTTTT. It yields the protein CASSPRTGSVAGELFF.

In nucleotides, the CDR3 is TGTGCCAGCAGTGAGTTAGGGACAGGGAATTCCTACGAGCAGTACTTC. Protein: CASSELGTGNSYEQYF. V is TRBV2 and J is TRBJ2-7; TRBD1 aligns across 9 bases. Germline values: CDR1 SNHLY, CDR2 FYNNEI. The CDR3 sequence is 16 residues long. V dropped 3 bases and J dropped 1; count of bases not matched to a gene: 7.

The V gene is TRBV6-5, the J gene TRBJ1-1, with TRBD1 matching 7 bases. Germline CDR1 and CDR2: MNHEY and SVGAGI. The length of the CDR3 is 14 residues. V was pared by 5 bases and J by 4 bases, with 7 bases of the junction left unmatched. CDR3 protein: CASSPLTGFTEAFF. The CDR3 DNA reads TGTGCCAGCAGTCCCTTGACAGGGTTCACTGAAGCTTTCTTT.